This T cell receptor beta chain was identified in a study of follicular helper T cells after annual influenza vaccination. The protocol was immunoSEQ multiplex PCR, while the TCRdb copy is restricted to in-frame clones and leaves out a portion. The sample holds some 9,900 clones, approximately 83% seen once. Stated time point: 2014-2015 season, 7 days after vaccination. Vaccine contraindications, substance abuse, HIV/AIDS, active malignancy and active illness excluded donors. The CDR3 runs 16 residues. Trimming cost V 1 base and J 7 bases, with 14 bases left between them. Germline V lookup: CDR1 SGHTA, CDR2 FQGNSA.

The V and J genes are TRBV7-2 and TRBJ1-6; D may be TRBD1 (5 bases). The clonotype originates from an adult who received the influenza vaccine. The sequenced sample was CXCR5- memory CD4+ T cells sorted from blood, obtained 7 days after influenza vaccination. CDR3: CASSLVIHRGNSPLHF. CDR3 DNA: TGTGCCAGCAGCTTAGTGATCCACCGGGGCAATTCACCCCTCCACTTT.